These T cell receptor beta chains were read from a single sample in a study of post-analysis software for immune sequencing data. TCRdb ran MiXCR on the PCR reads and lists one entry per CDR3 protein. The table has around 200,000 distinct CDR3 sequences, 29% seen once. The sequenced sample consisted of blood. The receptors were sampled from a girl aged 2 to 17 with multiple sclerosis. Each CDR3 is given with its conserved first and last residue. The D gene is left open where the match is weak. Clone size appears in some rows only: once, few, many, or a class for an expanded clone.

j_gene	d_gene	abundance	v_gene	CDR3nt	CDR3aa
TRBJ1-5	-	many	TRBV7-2	TGTGCCAGCAGCTTAGTGGCTCAGGGTCAGCCCCAGCATTTT	CASSLVAQGQPQHF
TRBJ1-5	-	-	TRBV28	TGTGCCAGCAAGGAGGCTGGAGCTGGTTATCGCAATCAGCCCCAGCATTTT	CASKEAGAGYRNQPQHF
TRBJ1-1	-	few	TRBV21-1	TGTGCCAGCATCGTAACGGAGGAGCCTGAAGCTTTCTTT	CASIVTEEPEAFF
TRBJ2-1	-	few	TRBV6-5	TGTGCCAGCAGTTACTCGGAACAGGGTTTCGCCAATTTGGATGAGCAGTTCTTC	CASSYSEQGFANLDEQFF
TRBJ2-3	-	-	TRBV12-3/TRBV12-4	TGTGCCAGCAGAGGGTATTGGGGCAGGGGAACAGATACGCAGTATTTT	CASRGYWGRGTDTQYF
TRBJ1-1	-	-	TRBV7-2	TGTGCCAGCAGCCCATCGACTCGAGGTATAGTAGGGACTGAAGCTTTCTTT	CASSPSTRGIVGTEAFF
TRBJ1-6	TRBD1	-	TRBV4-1	TGCGCCAGCAGCCAGGCGACAGGGAGCTCCTATAATTCACCCCTCCACTTT	CASSQATGSSYNSPLHF
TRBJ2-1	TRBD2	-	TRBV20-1	TGCAGCTGGCGGGGGGAGTTGAACAATGAGCAGTTCTTC	CSWRGELNNEQFF
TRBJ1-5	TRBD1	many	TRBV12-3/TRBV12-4	TGTGCCAGCAGGAACAGGGGGCAGGGCAATCAGCCCCAGCATTTT	CASRNRGQGNQPQHF
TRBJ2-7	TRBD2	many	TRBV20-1	TGTAGTGCTAGTCCCGGGGGGTCTGTTTCCTACGAGCAGTACTTC	CSASPGGSVSYEQYF
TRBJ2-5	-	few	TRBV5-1	TGCGCCAGCAGCTCTCACCCGGAAGAGACCCAGTACTTC	CASSSHPEETQYF
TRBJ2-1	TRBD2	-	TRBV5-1	TGCGCCAGCAGCTTCAATGTAGCGGGGGGGCGGAATGAGCAGTTCTTC	CASSFNVAGGRNEQFF
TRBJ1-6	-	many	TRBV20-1	TGCAGTGCTAGAGGGCAGCTCAATTCACCCCTCCACTTT	CSARGQLNSPLHF
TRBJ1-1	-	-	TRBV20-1	TGCAGTGCTAGAGAGGGGACGGTTAGAGCTTTCTTT	CSAREGTVRAFF
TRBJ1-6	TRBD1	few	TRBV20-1	TGCAGTGCTAGGTCTCGGACAGGGGGCTTTTTTTCACCCCTCCACTTT	CSARSRTGGFFSPLHF
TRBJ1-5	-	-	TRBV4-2	TGTGCCAGCAGCCAAGAATCGGCCCCCGGCAATCAGCCCCAGCATTTT	CASSQESAPGNQPQHF
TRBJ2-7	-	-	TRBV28	TGTGCCAGCAGTTTCTACGCAGGGGGGGACTACGAGCAGTACTTC	CASSFYAGGDYEQYF
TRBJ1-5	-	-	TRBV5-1	TGCGCCAGCAGCTTGGGACACAACGTGGAGCCCCAGCATTTT	CASSLGHNVEPQHF
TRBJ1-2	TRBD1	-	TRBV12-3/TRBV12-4	TGTGCCAGCAGTCCGACAGGGGAAAACGTCTACACCTTC	CASSPTGENVYTF
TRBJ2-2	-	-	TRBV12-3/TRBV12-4	TGTGCCAGCAGCTCCCATTGGGGTGGGGACAAGAACACCGGGGAGCTGTTTTTT	CASSSHWGGDKNTGELFF
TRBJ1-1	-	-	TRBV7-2	TGTGCCAGCAGCTTAGAGGAGCGGGAGGGCCCTGAAGCTTTCTTT	CASSLEEREGPEAFF
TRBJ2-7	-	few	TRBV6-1	TGTGCCAGCAGTGAAGGGTGGGACTCCTCCTACGAGCAGTACTTC	CASSEGWDSSYEQYF
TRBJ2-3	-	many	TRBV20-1	TGCAGTGCTAGAGGCGTGACCTCCTCAGATACGCAGTATTTT	CSARGVTSSDTQYF
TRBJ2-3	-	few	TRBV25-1	TGTGCCAGCAGTGACGTTGGGGGAGGCGTTTCAGATACGCAGTATTTT	CASSDVGGGVSDTQYF
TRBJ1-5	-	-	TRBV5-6	TGTGCCAGCAGCTTGGGTCGGATCAATCAGCCCCAGCATTTT	CASSLGRINQPQHF
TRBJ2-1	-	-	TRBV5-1	TGCGCCAGCAGCTTGGATTTGGGGGGTTTTGAGCAGTTCTTC	CASSLDLGGFEQFF
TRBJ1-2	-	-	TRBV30	TGTGCCTGGGTCCGGGACACCGGATTTTATGGCTACACCTTC	CAWVRDTGFYGYTF
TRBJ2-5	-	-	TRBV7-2	TGTGCCAGCAGCTTACCCGGGACCCCCGCCTACTTC	CASSLPGTPAYF
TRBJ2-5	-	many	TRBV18	TGTGCCAGCTCACCACTCCTCGGGGAGGAGACCCAGTACTTC	CASSPLLGEETQYF
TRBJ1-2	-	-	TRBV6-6	TGTGCCAGCAGTGATCGCGGCTCTATCTATGGCTACACCTTC	CASSDRGSIYGYTF
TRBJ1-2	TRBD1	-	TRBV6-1	TGTGCCAGCAGTGAACAGGGGGCTGGATATGGCTACATCTTC	CASSEQGAGYGYIF
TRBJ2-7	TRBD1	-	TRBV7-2	TGTGTCAGCAGCCTCAATAACAGGGGGCCACTCTCCTACGAGCAGTACTTC	CVSSLNNRGPLSYEQYF
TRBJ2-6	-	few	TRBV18	TGTGCCAGCTCACCTGGACAGCCAAGGTCTGGGGCCAACGTCCTGACTTTC	CASSPGQPRSGANVLTF
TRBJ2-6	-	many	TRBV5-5	TGTGCCAGCAGCTTGGGGCAGGCTGGGGCCAACGTCCTGACTTTC	CASSLGQAGANVLTF
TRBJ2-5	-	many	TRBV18	TGTGCCAGCTTGGGGGCAGTCCAAGAGACCCAGTACTTC	CASLGAVQETQYF
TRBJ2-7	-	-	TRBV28	TGTGCCAGCAGCCTATCGGCCCCCTACGAGCAGTACTTC	CASSLSAPYEQYF
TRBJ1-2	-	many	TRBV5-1	TGCGCCAGCAGCGGGAACAGGGTCGGTGGCTACACCTTC	CASSGNRVGGYTF
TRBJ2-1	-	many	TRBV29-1	TGCAGCGTTGAAGATTTGTCGGCTCCTCAGTTCTTC	CSVEDLSAPQFF
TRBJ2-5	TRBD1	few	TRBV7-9	TGTGCCAGCAGCTTAGGGACAGGGATTCAAGAGACCCAGTACTTC	CASSLGTGIQETQYF
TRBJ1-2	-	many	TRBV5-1	TGTGCCAGCAGCTTAGCCCCCGGGAACTATGGCTACACCTTC	CASSLAPGNYGYTF
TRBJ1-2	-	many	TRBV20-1	TGCAGTGCTAGGCGGGGGGGCGAAGATGGCTACACCTTC	CSARRGGEDGYTF
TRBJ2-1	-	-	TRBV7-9	TGTGTCAGCAGCGGACGTATGGATGAGCAGTTCTTC	CVSSGRMDEQFF
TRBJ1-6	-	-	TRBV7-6	TGTGCCAGCAGGTCCGGGACGGGTTATAATTCACCCCTCCACTTT	CASRSGTGYNSPLHF
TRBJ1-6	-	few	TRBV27	TGTGCCAGCAGCCTAGTTGGGGGCTTTATAACTAATTCACCCCTCCACTTT	CASSLVGGFITNSPLHF